This record concerns one T cell receptor beta chain sequence. What it binds is not known. Profiling relied on immunoSEQ multiplex PCR, and the TCRdb table lists in-frame clones only, not all of them. The sample has about 180,000 clones; 94% are singletons. This entry belongs to a study of T cell responses to AZD1222 COVID-19 vaccine. Regarding the study as a whole: A mostly white British donor set with more females was recruited, and clonal diversity was possibly underestimated. Baseline serology detected seropositivity in only six AZD1222 recipients. In the spike-specific TCR repertoire, nearly half reportedly target unmutated variant regions. The breadth and depth of Spike-specific TCRs increased once two AZD1222 doses had been given.

This CDR3 region has 11 residues. Trimming removed 3 bases from V and 6 bases from J, with 7 bases in between. Germline V lookup: CDR1 SGHRS, CDR2 YFSETQ. This receptor was obtained from an adult who received the AZD1222 COVID-19 vaccine. This rearrangement joins TRBV5-1 to TRBJ2-7, with no clear D. Sequenced here: peripheral blood, sampled 28 days after the second AZD1222 dose. The chain's CDR3 is CASSSSREQYF. CDR3 nucleotide sequence: TGCGCCAGCAGCTCGTCGCGCGAGCAGTACTTC. Full variable domain (missing parts from reference TRBV5-1 and TRBJ2-7): KAGVTQTPRYLIKTRGQQVTLSCSPISGHRSVSWYQQTPGQGLQFLFEYFSETQRNKGNFPGRFSGRQFSNSRSEMNVSTLELGDSALYLCASSSSREQYFGPGTRLTVT.